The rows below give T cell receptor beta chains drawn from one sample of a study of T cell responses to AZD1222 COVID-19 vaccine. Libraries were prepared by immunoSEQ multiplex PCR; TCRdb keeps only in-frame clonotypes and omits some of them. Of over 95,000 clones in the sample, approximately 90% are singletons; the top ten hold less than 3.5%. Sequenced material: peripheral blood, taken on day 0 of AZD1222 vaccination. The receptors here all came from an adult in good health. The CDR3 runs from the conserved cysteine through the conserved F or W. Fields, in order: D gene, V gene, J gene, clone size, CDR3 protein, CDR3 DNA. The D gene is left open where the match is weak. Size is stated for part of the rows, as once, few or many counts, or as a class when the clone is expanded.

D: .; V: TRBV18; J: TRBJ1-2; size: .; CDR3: CASSPPGSPSGGYTF; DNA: TGTGCCAGCTCACCACCCGGGAGTCCAAGTGGGGGCTACACCTTC
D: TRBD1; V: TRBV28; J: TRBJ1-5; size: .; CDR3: CASSPRFAGGRNQPQHF; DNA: TGTGCCAGCAGCCCACGTTTCGCAGGGGGCCGCAATCAGCCCCAGCATTTT
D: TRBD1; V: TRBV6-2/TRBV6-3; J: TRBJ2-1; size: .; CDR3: CASSPPLGTGGFYNEQFF; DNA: TGTGCCAGCAGTCCCCCCCTAGGGACAGGGGGCTTCTACAATGAGCAGTTCTTC
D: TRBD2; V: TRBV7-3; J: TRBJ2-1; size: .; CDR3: CASSLLAASYNEQFF; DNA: TGTGCCAGCAGCTTGCTAGCGGCTTCCTACAATGAGCAGTTCTTC
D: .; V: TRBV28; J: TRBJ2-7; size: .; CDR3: CASSLAGSSSYEQYF; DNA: TGTGCCAGCAGTTTGGCGGGATCGAGCTCCTACGAGCAGTACTTC
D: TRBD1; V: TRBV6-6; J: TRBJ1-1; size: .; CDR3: CASSYSKTGSTEAFF; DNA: TGTGCCAGCAGTTACTCGAAGACAGGGTCCACTGAAGCTTTCTTT
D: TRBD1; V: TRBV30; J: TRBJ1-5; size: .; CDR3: CAWSLGQVYQPQHF; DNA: TGTGCCTGGAGTCTCGGACAGGTCTATCAGCCCCAGCATTTT
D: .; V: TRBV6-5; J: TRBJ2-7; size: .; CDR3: CASTRALTYEQYF; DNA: TGTGCCAGCACGCGGGCTCTTACCTACGAGCAGTACTTC
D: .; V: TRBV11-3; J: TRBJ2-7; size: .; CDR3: CASSLQGSGIGYEQYF; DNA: TGTGCCAGCAGCTTACAGGGATCTGGGATTGGGTACGAGCAGTACTTC
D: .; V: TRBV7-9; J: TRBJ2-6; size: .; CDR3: CASSPLIGDRSGANVLTF; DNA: TGTGCCAGCAGCCCCCTTATCGGGGACCGCTCTGGGGCCAACGTCCTGACTTTC
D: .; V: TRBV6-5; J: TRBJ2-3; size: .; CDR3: CASSLAFSTDTQYF; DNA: TGTGCCAGCAGTCTAGCCTTCAGCACAGATACGCAGTATTTT
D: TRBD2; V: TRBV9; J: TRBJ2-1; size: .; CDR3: CASSVSGSLNEQFF; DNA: TGTGCCAGCAGCGTTAGCGGGAGTTTGAATGAGCAGTTCTTC
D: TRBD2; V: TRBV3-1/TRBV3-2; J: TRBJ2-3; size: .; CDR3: CASSPLSAGGSTDTQYF; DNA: TGTGCCAGCAGCCCCCTGTCAGCGGGAGGGAGCACAGATACGCAGTATTTT
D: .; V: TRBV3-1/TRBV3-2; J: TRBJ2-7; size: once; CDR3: CASSQRSGTGQYEQYF; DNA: TGTGCCAGCAGCCAGAGGTCCGGGACTGGCCAATACGAGCAGTACTTC
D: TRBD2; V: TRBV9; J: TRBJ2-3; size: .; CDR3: CASSVDLTSGRDTQYF; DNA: TGTGCCAGCAGCGTAGATTTGACTAGCGGGAGAGATACGCAGTATTTT
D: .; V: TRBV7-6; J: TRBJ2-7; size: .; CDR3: CASSLAHRAGGEQYF; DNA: TGTGCCAGCAGCTTAGCGCACAGGGCCGGAGGGGAGCAGTACTTC
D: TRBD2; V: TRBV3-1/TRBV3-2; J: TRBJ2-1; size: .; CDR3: CASSQDLTSGGYNEQFF; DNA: TGTGCCAGCAGCCAAGATTTGACTAGCGGGGGATACAATGAGCAGTTCTTC
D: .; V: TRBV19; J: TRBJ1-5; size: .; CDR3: CASTDRPGFSNQPQHF; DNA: TGTGCCAGTACTGATCGCCCGGGATTCAGCAATCAGCCCCAGCATTTT
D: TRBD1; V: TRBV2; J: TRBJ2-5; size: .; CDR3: CASKLGTGGRETQYF; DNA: TGTGCCAGCAAACTGGGGACAGGGGGTAGAGAGACCCAGTACTTC
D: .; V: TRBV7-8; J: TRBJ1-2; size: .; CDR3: CASSPHEVGGYTF; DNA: TGTGCCAGCAGCCCCCACGAGGTTGGGGGCTACACCTTC
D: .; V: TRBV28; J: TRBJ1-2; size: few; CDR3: CASSLLGHKVTHGYTF; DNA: TGTGCCAGCAGTTTATTGGGACATAAAGTAACTCATGGCTACACCTTC
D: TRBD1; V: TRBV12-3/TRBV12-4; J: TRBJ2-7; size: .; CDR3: CASTKQGYEQYF; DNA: TGTGCCAGCACCAAACAGGGGTACGAGCAGTACTTC
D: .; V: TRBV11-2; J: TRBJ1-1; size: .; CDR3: CASSLHGNTEAFF; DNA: TGTGCCAGCAGCTTACATGGGAACACTGAAGCTTTCTTT
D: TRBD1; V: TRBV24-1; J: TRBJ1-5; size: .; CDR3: CATSDFTGTGNQPQHF; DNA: TGTGCCACCAGTGATTTCACCGGGACAGGGAACCAGCCCCAGCATTTT
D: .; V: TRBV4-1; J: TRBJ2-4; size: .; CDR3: CASSQEGGTVLAKNIQYF; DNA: TGCGCCAGCAGCCAAGAAGGAGGGACGGTCTTGGCCAAAAACATTCAGTACTTC
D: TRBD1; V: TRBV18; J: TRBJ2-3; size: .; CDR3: CASSDTGQGVDTQYF; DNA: TGTGCCAGCTCGGATACGGGACAGGGGGTGGATACGCAGTATTTT
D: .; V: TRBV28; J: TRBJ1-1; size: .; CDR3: CASSLSRPYEAFF; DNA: TGTGCCAGCAGTTTATCTCGGCCTTATGAAGCTTTCTTT
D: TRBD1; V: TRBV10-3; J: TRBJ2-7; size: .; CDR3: CAIVGDRSYEQYF; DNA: TGTGCAATTGTCGGGGACAGGTCCTACGAGCAGTACTTC
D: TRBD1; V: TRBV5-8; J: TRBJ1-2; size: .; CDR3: CASSLDRGLGYGYTF; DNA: TGTGCCAGCAGCTTGGACAGGGGGCTGGGCTATGGCTACACCTTC
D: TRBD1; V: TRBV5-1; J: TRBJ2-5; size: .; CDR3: CASRPFDRGIHETQYF; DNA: TGCGCCAGCAGACCATTCGACAGGGGAATACACGAGACCCAGTACTTC
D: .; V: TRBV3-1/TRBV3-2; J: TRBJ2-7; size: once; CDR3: CASSHRDSYEQYF; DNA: TGTGCCAGCAGCCACAGGGATTCCTACGAGCAGTACTTC
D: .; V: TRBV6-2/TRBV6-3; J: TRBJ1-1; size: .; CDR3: CASSIGDMNTEAFF; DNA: TGTGCCAGCAGTATCGGCGACATGAACACTGAAGCTTTCTTT
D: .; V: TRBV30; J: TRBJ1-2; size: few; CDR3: CAWSKGGANYGYTF; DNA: TGTGCCTGGAGTAAGGGGGGAGCTAACTATGGCTACACCTTC
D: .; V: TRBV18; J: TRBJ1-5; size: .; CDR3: CASSPGQSNQPQHF; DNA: TGTGCCAGCTCCCCGGGGCAGAGCAATCAGCCCCAGCATTTT
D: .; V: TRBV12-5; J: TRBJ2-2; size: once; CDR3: CASGLWGAAGARTGELFF; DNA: TGTGCTAGTGGTTTGTGGGGGGCGGCAGGGGCGAGAACCGGGGAGCTGTTTTTT
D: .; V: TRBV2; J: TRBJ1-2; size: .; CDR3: CASSQLPGQRRYNYGYTF; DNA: TGTGCCAGCAGCCAACTCCCCGGACAACGAAGATATAACTATGGCTACACCTTC
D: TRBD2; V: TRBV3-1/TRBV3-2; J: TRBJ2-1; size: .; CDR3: CASSPKPGGGNEQFF; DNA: TGTGCCAGCAGCCCTAAACCAGGCGGGGGAAATGAGCAGTTCTTC
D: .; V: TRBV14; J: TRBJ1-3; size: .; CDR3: CASSHFSRAISGNTIYF; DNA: TGTGCCAGCAGCCATTTCTCCAGGGCCATCTCTGGAAACACCATATATTTT
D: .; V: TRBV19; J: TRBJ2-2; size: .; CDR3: CASSIIGSTGELFF; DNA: TGTGCCAGTAGTATTATCGGTTCGACCGGGGAGCTGTTTTTT
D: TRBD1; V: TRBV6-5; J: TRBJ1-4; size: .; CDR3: CASSYSGTVNEKLFF; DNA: TGTGCCAGCAGTTACTCCGGGACAGTTAATGAAAAACTGTTTTTT
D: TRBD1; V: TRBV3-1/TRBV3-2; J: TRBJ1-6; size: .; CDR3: CASSQVGQGATSPLHF; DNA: TGTGCCAGCAGCCAAGTTGGACAGGGGGCGACTTCACCCCTCCACTTT
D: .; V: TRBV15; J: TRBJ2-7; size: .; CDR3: CATSREGGYEQYF; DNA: TGTGCCACCAGCAGAGAAGGAGGTTACGAGCAGTACTTC
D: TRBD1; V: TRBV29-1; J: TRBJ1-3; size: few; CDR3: CSVEDQSNRGAGNTIYF; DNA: TGCAGCGTTGAAGATCAAAGTAACAGGGGCGCTGGAAACACCATATATTTT
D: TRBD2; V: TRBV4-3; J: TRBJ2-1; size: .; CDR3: CASSQDPSGGDNEQFF; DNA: TGCGCCAGCAGCCAAGATCCCTCGGGAGGGGACAATGAGCAGTTCTTC
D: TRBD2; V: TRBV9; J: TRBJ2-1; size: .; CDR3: CASSGWTSGRLSYNEQFF; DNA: TGTGCCAGCAGCGGTTGGACTAGCGGCCGGTTGTCCTACAATGAGCAGTTCTTC
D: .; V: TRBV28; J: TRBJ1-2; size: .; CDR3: CASASQAQTYGYTF; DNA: TGTGCCAGCGCCTCGCAAGCGCAAACCTATGGCTACACCTTC
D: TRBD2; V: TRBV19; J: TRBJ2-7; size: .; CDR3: CASSALTSGASYEQYF; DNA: TGTGCCAGTAGTGCCCTGACTAGCGGAGCTTCCTACGAGCAGTACTTC
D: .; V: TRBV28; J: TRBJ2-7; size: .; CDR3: CASSLLRDRGEQYF; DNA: TGTGCCAGCAGTTTGCTCCGGGATCGAGGCGAGCAGTACTTC
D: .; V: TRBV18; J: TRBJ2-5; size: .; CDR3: CASSRPQETQYF; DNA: TGTGCCAGCTCACGACCGCAAGAGACCCAGTACTTC
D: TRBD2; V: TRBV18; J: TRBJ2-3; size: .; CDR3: CASSPGLAGATQYF; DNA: TGTGCCAGCTCACCGGGACTAGCGGGAGCTACGCAGTATTTT
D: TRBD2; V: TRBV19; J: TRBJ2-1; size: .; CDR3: CASSSPGLALNEQFF; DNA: TGTGCCAGTAGTTCACCGGGACTAGCGCTCAATGAGCAGTTCTTC
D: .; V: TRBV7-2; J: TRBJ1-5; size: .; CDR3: CASSLIPPGAGGQPQHF; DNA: TGTGCCAGCAGCTTAATTCCTCCGGGGGCAGGAGGCCAGCCCCAGCATTTT
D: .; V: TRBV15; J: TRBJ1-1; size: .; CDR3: CATSRTYTTEAFF; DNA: TGTGCCACCAGCAGGACCTATACCACTGAAGCTTTCTTT